The subject of this entry is one TCR beta chain. Its antigen is undetermined. Produced via immunoSEQ multiplex PCR; TCRdb's table is partial and in-frame only. The sample shows around 1.1 million clones, about 84% of them seen only once. The source of the sample is a study of shared clonotypes between healthy human individuals. Caucasian adults living in Nashville, Tennessee, provided all samples. Trimming took 0 bases from V and 0 from J, leaving 10 bases between them. The CDR3 extends over 15 amino acids. CDR1 and CDR2 from the germline V gene are SGHKS and YYEKEE (reference sequence). General study findings and limits: Rarefaction revealed incomplete sorted-subset sequencing despite large depth.

The sequencing input was memory CD4+ T cells from PBMCs. The subset: CD45RA-negative fraction. The sequence came from a man aged 18 to 29 in good health. Some clones in this sample may be carry-over from other donors' samples. This chain joins TRBV5-5 and TRBJ2-7; D gene ambiguous. In DNA, the CDR3 is TGTGCCAGCAGCTTGGCGTTATTAACCTCCTACGAGCAGTACTTC. Its protein product is CASSLALLTSYEQYF. Based on the CDR3 plus reference TRBV5-5 and TRBJ2-7, the full variable domain is DAGVTQSPTHLIKTRGQQVTLRCSPISGHKSVSWYQQVLGQGPQFIFQYYEKEERGRGNFPDRFSARQFPNYSSELNVNALLLGDSALYLCASSLALLTSYEQYFGPGTRLTVT.